The rows below give T cell receptor beta chains drawn from one sample of a study of shared clonotypes between healthy human individuals. Here immunoSEQ multiplex PCR was the method, and the copy in TCRdb shows in-frame clones only, minus some. Counted here are about 380,000 clones, approximately 97% occurring once; the ten biggest clones make up about 0.32%. The sample consisted of memory CD8+ T cells sorted from blood. The source is a man aged 25 to 40 in good health. CDR3s include the opening cysteine and the closing phenylalanine or tryptophan. A D gene is named only where the DNA matches it firmly. Clone size is shown for a subset of rows, as once, few, many or a class of expanded clone.

>TRBV7-9|.|TRBJ1-5|TRBD1
TGTGCCAGCAGCACCGACAGGGGCCGAAATCAGCCCCAGCATTTT
CASSTDRGRNQPQHF
>TRBV5-1|.|TRBJ2-1|.
TGCGCCAGCAGCTCGTCTTTCAATGAGCAGTTCTTC
CASSSSFNEQFF
>TRBV19|.|TRBJ2-1|.
TGTGCCAGTACCGGCACAGTCAACTACAATGAGCAGTTCTTC
CASTGTVNYNEQFF
>TRBV19|.|TRBJ1-2|.
TGTGCCAGTAGTGGACCGGGACGGACTTATGGCTACACCTTC
CASSGPGRTYGYTF
>TRBV25-1|.|TRBJ2-5|TRBD1
TGTGCCACCAGAGGACAGGGCCCACCTGGATACCGAATAGCGACCCAGTACTTC
CATRGQGPPGYRIATQYF
>TRBV19|once|TRBJ2-2|.
TGTGCCAGTAGTATCATCCGAGGCGGGGAGCTGTTTTTT
CASSIIRGGELFF
>TRBV19|.|TRBJ1-1|TRBD1
TGTGCCAGTAGTTCGACAGGGGGCAACACTGAAGCTTTCTTT
CASSSTGGNTEAFF
>TRBV19|.|TRBJ1-2|TRBD1
TGTGCCAGTAGTCCGGGACAGGGGAACTATGGCTACACCTTC
CASSPGQGNYGYTF
>TRBV10-3|.|TRBJ1-5|TRBD1
TGTGCCATCAGTGGGACAGGGTCCCAGCCCCAGCATTTT
CAISGTGSQPQHF
>TRBV4-2|.|TRBJ1-5|.
TGTGCCAGCAGCCAAGAGACGGACAATCAGCCCCAGCATTTT
CASSQETDNQPQHF
>TRBV6-1|.|TRBJ1-2|.
TGTGCCAGCAGTGAATCAGGCTACACCTTC
CASSESGYTF
>TRBV5-1|.|TRBJ2-1|TRBD2
TGCGCCAGCAGCTCTAGCGGGAGTTTTGAGCAGTTCTTC
CASSSSGSFEQFF
>TRBV5-6|.|TRBJ2-1|.
TGTGCCAGCAGCAACGGACGAATTGGGCACAATGAGCAGTTCTTC
CASSNGRIGHNEQFF
>TRBV7-2|.|TRBJ2-7|TRBD1
TGTGCCAGCAGCTTAGGAAGGACAGGGGGTCCGGGCGAGCAGTACTTC
CASSLGRTGGPGEQYF
>TRBV7-8|.|TRBJ1-1|.
TGTGCCAGCAGCTTAGGTGGGGCAGGGACTGAAGCTTTCTTT
CASSLGGAGTEAFF
>TRBV11-2|.|TRBJ2-5|.
TGTGCCAGCAGCTTAGATAGATCTTTACGAGAGACCCAGTACTTC
CASSLDRSLRETQYF
>TRBV20-1|.|TRBJ2-7|.
TGCAGTGCCCTAACAGGGTACGAGCAGTACTTC
CSALTGYEQYF
>TRBV30|.|TRBJ2-1|.
TGTGCCTGGAGTGGTACTGTGTTCAGGGGTCCATACAATGAGCAGTTCTTC
CAWSGTVFRGPYNEQFF
>TRBV28|.|TRBJ2-7|.
TGTGCCAGCAGTTATCGACTCTACGAGCAGTACTTC
CASSYRLYEQYF
>TRBV5-1|.|TRBJ2-7|TRBD2
TGCGCCAGCAGTCGGAGCGGGAGCGAGCAGTACTTC
CASSRSGSEQYF
>TRBV18|.|TRBJ2-1|.
TGTGCCAGCTCACCAGCGTTGACGGCCTACAATGAGCAGTTCTTC
CASSPALTAYNEQFF
>TRBV10-1|.|TRBJ2-2|.
TGCGCCAGCAGTGAGCCAGGGGAGGCCCCCGGGGAGCTGTTTTTT
CASSEPGEAPGELFF